This TCR beta chain was captured in a study of blood T cell repertoires in COVID-19. Study as a whole: There were acute and convalescent COVID-19 samples, and they came from the United States, Italy and Spain. From T cells, B-cell-depleted T cells, or PBMCs came the material, which was cDNA or gDNA.

Only a few counts were recorded for this clone. Original handling: Reference gene primer amplification gave estimated nucleated cell counts. This table comes from immunoSEQ multiplex PCR, and its TCRdb copy is limited to in-frame clones, with some not included. V and J calls and clone size come straight from that table; D and trimming were deduced from the DNA. The sample holds 6,000 to 7,000 clones, approximately 80% seen once. The CDR3 is 16 amino acids. The germline V gene has CDR1 SGHKS and CDR2 YYEKEE (reference sequence). V was clipped by 3 bases and J by 0 bases; unmatched bases: 2. This sequence joins TRBV5-5 and TRBJ2-1; 11 positions match TRBD2. The sequenced sample was peripheral blood. This receptor was obtained from a human donor with active COVID-19. The donor label of this sample is uncertain. The CDR3 loop is CASSWTSGLSYNEQFF. CDR3 coding DNA: TGTGCCAGCAGCTGGACTAGCGGGCTCTCCTACAATGAGCAGTTCTTC.